This TCR beta chain was found in a study of T cells in Graves' hyperthyroidism and ophthalmopathy. Using RNA transcripts as the source, TCR beta CDR3 regions were amplified. The HTBI primer set was used in a first-round RT-PCR of the TCR CDR3. TCRdb reprocessed the multiplex PCR reads with MiXCR, giving one entry per CDR3 protein. The sample carries 550,000 to 600,000 distinct CDR3 sequences, 16% recorded once. This clonotype was seen repeatedly, ten times or more. Its antigen is as yet unknown. Study observations and caveats: Blood held most thyroid clonotypes expanded above 0.001 frequency. A 13 V-J signature model discriminated ophthalmopathy versus stable hyperthyroidism.

The CDR3 runs to 15 residues. The V gene's germline CDR1 is SGDLS and CDR2 YYNGEE. The V end lost 1 base, the J end lost 2 bases, and 12 bases lay between the germline ends. This clonotype was sampled from a woman between 18 and 29 years old with Graves' hyperthyroidism. V and J are TRBV9 and TRBJ2-5; a possible D gene is TRBD1 (6 bases). Sequenced input: blood. The CDR3 region is CASSVNTGTQETQYF. Written as DNA, the CDR3 is TGTGCCAGCAGCGTAAATACGGGGACACAAGAGACCCAGTACTTC.